The 29 T cell receptor beta chains given below trace back to one sample, sequenced in a study of T-cell memory formation after mild COVID-19. Using its own MiXCR run on the 5' RACE reads, TCRdb lists one record per CDR3 protein. The data contain about 350,000 distinct CDR3 sequences, approximately 14% of them singletons. The sequenced material came from PBMCs or a T cell subset sorted from them (not recorded which). These receptors were taken from a man aged 18 to 29 who had mild COVID-19 (a few samples of this study predate the infection). Cell type and time point are not known.

V and J are TRBV5-1 and TRBJ2-7; D remains ambiguous. The CDR3 runs 13 residues. Trimming removed 8 bases at V and 2 bases at J, with 14 bases between. Germline CDR1 reads SGHRS; CDR2 reads YFSETQ. The CDR3 DNA follows: TGCGCCAGTCGAAAAAAGGACCCCTACGAGCAGTACTTC. It specifies CASRKKDPYEQYF. Supplemented by reference TRBV5-1 and TRBJ2-7, the full variable domain reads KAGVTQTPRYLIKTRGQQVTLSCSPISGHRSVSWYQQTPGQGLQFLFEYFSETQRNKGNFPGRFSGRQFSNSRSEMNVSTLELGDSALYLCASRKKDPYEQYFGPGTRLTVT.

This sequence joins TRBV2 and TRBJ2-7; no clear D gene. The CDR3 extends over 14 amino acids. Germline V lookup: CDR1 SNHLY, CDR2 FYNNEI. The V gene lost 7 bases and the J gene lost 5 bases, with 18 bases spanning the gap. CDR3 loop: CASIPTSAGHEQYF. CDR3 DNA: TGTGCCAGCATTCCGACATCCGCCGGCCACGAGCAGTACTTC.

In this sample, this clonotype turned up a few times. The chain carries TRBV6-5 and TRBJ1-2; D ambiguous. CDR3 length: 13 residues. Germline assignment: CDR1 MNHEY and CDR2 SVGAGI. Trimming stripped 2 bases from V and 3 bases from J, with 7 bases between. CDR3 in DNA: TGTGCCAGCAGTTACGGCTTGGACTATGGCTACACCTTC. Translation: CASSYGLDYGYTF.

This clonotype occurred many times. The chain combines TRBV7-2 with TRBJ2-7; D call uncertain. The CDR3 extends over 13 amino acids. V lost 4 bases to trimming and J lost 4 bases, with 11 bases between them. CDR1 and CDR2 from the germline V gene are SGHTA and FQGNSA. DNA of the CDR3: TGTGCCAGCAGCTCGCAGGACGGGTACGAGCAGTACGTC. Translation: CASSSQDGYEQYV.

This clonotype has only a few counts. The chain joins TRBV14 to TRBJ2-5; 8 positions agree with TRBD1. The CDR3 covers 16 residues. CDR1 and CDR2 from the germline V gene are SGHDN and FVKESK. Trimming cost V 5 bases and J 1 base; bases outside gene matches: 9. CDR3 amino acids: CASSNWTGWSQETQYF. CDR3 in DNA: TGTGCCAGCAGCAACTGGACAGGGTGGAGCCAAGAGACCCAGTACTTC.

There are a few counts of this clonotype. A read error may account for a junction end that differs from germline. The rearrangement links TRBV10-2 to TRBJ2-3, with D unresolved. The CDR3 runs to 13 residues. Germline CDR1 WSHSY, CDR2 SAAADI. CDR3 nucleotides: TGCGCGAGCAGCAATACGGTACTAGATACGCAGTATTTT. This encodes CASSNTVLDTQYF.

The rearrangement joins TRBV15 to TRBJ2-5; D possibly corresponds to TRBD1 (5 bases). The CDR3 extends over 15 amino acids. Trimming removed 1 base at V and 1 base at J, with 10 bases between. Germline lookup yields CDR1 LNHNV and CDR2 YYDKDF (reference sequence). CDR3 nucleotide sequence: TGTGCCACCAGCAGAGGCGGTGGGGCCCAAGAGACCCAGTACTTC. It yields the protein CATSRGGGAQETQYF.

J is TRBJ2-1 and V is TRBV15, with 7 bases matching TRBD2. Trimming took 1 base from V and 6 from J; bases not matched to a gene: 6. The CDR3 has 15 amino acids. The germline gives CDR1 LNHNV, CDR2 YYDKDF (reference sequence). The CDR3 is CATSRVYGGINEQFF. Here the CDR3 DNA reads TGTGCCACCAGCAGAGTATACGGGGGGATCAATGAGCAGTTCTTC. Full variable domain (remainder filled in from reference TRBV15 and TRBJ2-1): DAMVIQNPRYQVTQFGKPVTLSCSQTLNHNVMYWYQQKSSQAPKLLFHYYDKDFNNEADTPDNFQSRRPNTSFCFLDIRSPGLGDTAMYLCATSRVYGGINEQFFGPGTRLTVL.

V usage is TRBV12-3 or TRBV12-4 and J usage is TRBJ2-5; 11 nucleotides match TRBD1. The CDR3 is made up of 15 amino acids. J gave up 3 bases and V 6 bases, and 6 bases lay outside the gene matches. CDR3 protein: CASRSGTGGEETQYF. The CDR3 DNA is TGTGCCAGCAGATCCGGGACAGGGGGAGAAGAGACCCAGTACTTC.

This clonotype was recorded a few times. The V gene is TRBV4-1, the J gene TRBJ2-1, with 11 nucleotides matching TRBD2. Unmatched junction bases numbered 9, after V lost 6 bases and J lost 8 bases. There are 15 residues in the CDR3. Germline V gene sequence: CDR1 MGHRA, CDR2 YSYEKL. The CDR3 loop is CASSVPGLADYEQFF. The CDR3 DNA is TGCGCCAGCAGTGTACCGGGACTAGCGGATTATGAGCAGTTCTTC.

This clonotype was seen at least ten times. The gene calls are TRBV7-3 and TRBJ2-2, with D perhaps matching TRBD2 (6 bases). The V gene's germline CDR1 is SGHTA and CDR2 FQGTGA. This CDR3 region has 15 residues. The V gene lost 4 bases and the J gene lost 6 bases, with 15 bases spanning the gap. CDR3 in amino acids: CASSWVPGGAGELFF. For the CDR3, the DNA is TGTGCCAGCAGCTGGGTCCCCGGAGGGGCCGGGGAGCTGTTTTTT. Full variable domain (rest looked up from reference TRBV7-3 and TRBJ2-2): GAGVSQTPSNKVTEKGKYVELRCDPISGHTALYWYRQSLGQGPEFLIYFQGTGAADDSGLPNDRFFAVRPEGSVSTLKIQRTERGDSAVYLCASSWVPGGAGELFFGEGSRLTVL.

The J gene is TRBJ1-3, the V gene TRBV4-1; weak D call: TRBD1 (5 bases). Trimming left V 0 bases short and J 0 bases short, with 12 bases between. The CDR3 consists of 17 residues. Germline assignment: CDR1 MGHRA and CDR2 YSYEKL. CDR3 region: CASSQDRRDASGNTIYF. The CDR3 DNA is TGCGCCAGCAGCCAAGATAGGCGGGACGCCTCTGGAAACACCATATATTTT.

The chain joins TRBV19 to TRBJ2-3, with D perhaps matching TRBD2 (7 bases). This CDR3 has 14 residues. From germline, CDR1 is LNHDA and CDR2 SQIVND (reference sequence). V was pared by 7 bases and J by 5 bases, with 16 bases between. For the CDR3, the DNA is TGTGCCAGTACTCGGACGGGGGGCATAGATACGCAGTATTTT. Its protein product is CASTRTGGIDTQYF.

This clonotype showed up just a few times. CDR3 in DNA: TGCAGTGCTCTACGGCCAGCGGGGGGAACAGATACGCAGTATTTT. Protein sequence: CSALRPAGGTDTQYF. The V gene is TRBV20-1, the J gene TRBJ2-3; 9 nucleotides agree with TRBD2. V lost 5 bases to trimming and J lost 3 bases; unmatched junction nucleotides: 9. Per the germline V gene, CDR1 is DFQATT and CDR2 is SNEGSKA (reference sequence). CDR3 length equals 15 residues.

The V gene is TRBV12-3 or TRBV12-4, the J gene TRBJ1-5; 7 positions agree with TRBD1. The CDR3 loop spans 14 amino acids. The junction had 7 bases not matched to a gene; V was cut back by 7 bases and J by 4 bases. CDR3 sequence (DNA): TGTGCCAGCACCCTGACAGGGCTTAATCAGCCCCAGCATTTT. Its translation: CASTLTGLNQPQHF.

The gene calls are TRBV9 and TRBJ2-1, with D possibly being TRBD1 or TRBD2 (7 bases each). V lost 4 bases, J lost 9 bases, and 26 bases lay in between. CDR3 length: 17 amino acids. Looked up from germline, CDR1 is SGDLS and CDR2 is YYNGEE. In DNA, the CDR3 is TGTGCCAGCAGCCCCTCTGCCAGGGGGGGAGGGGTAAGTGAGCAGTTCTTC. Translated: CASSPSARGGGVSEQFF.

In this sample, this clonotype turned up a few times. This chain joins TRBV4-3 and TRBJ2-2; D may be TRBD1 (5 bases). The germline V gene has CDR1 LGHNA and CDR2 YSLEER. This CDR3 is built from 13 residues. Trimming cost V 6 bases and J 2 bases, with 7 bases left between them. The CDR3 reads CASRWGNTGELFF. The CDR3 DNA reads as TGCGCCAGCAGGTGGGGCAACACCGGGGAGCTGTTTTTT.

This clonotype was counted ten times or more. CDR3 bases: TGCAGTGCTAGCAGGGCGCCTCGGGATACGCAGTATTTT. Residues: CSASRAPRDTQYF. The chain employs TRBV20-1 and TRBJ2-3; tentative D call: TRBD1 (5 bases). Germline lookup yields CDR1 DFQATT and CDR2 SNEGSKA (reference sequence). This CDR3 contains 13 residues. V dropped 3 bases and J dropped 6 bases, with 13 bases sitting between them.

This clonotype was detected a few times. The genes are TRBV9 and TRBJ2-5, with D possibly TRBD2 on 5 matching bases. The CDR3 sequence is 13 residues long. Germline V gives CDR1 SGDLS, CDR2 YYNGEE. V lost 0 bases and J lost 4, with 7 bases in between. DNA for the CDR3: TGTGCCAGCAGCGTAGCGGAGGCAGAGACCCAGTACTTC. Its translation: CASSVAEAETQYF.

The gene calls are TRBV7-9 and TRBJ2-3, with 12 bases fitting TRBD1. V lost 2 bases and J lost 6; bases outside the gene matches: 3. Per the germline V gene, CDR1 is SEHNR and CDR2 is FQNEAQ (reference sequence). The CDR3 loop spans 15 amino acids. DNA for the CDR3: TGTGCCAGCAGCTTATGGGACAGGGGGCTGGATACGCAGTATTTT. This encodes CASSLWDRGLDTQYF.

J is TRBJ2-7 and V is TRBV27; the match to TRBD2 covers 9 bases. Looked up from germline, CDR1 is MNHEY and CDR2 is SMNVEV (reference sequence). This CDR3 comprises 17 residues. Losses at the gene ends were 3 bases for V and 0 bases for J; bases not matched to a gene: 9. The CDR3 sequence is CASSFGGGDRFSYEQYV. The CDR3, as DNA: TGTGCCAGCAGTTTTGGCGGGGGGGACCGATTCTCCTACGAGCAGTACGTC.

V usage is TRBV11-3 and J usage is TRBJ2-1, with a tentative D call TRBD1 (6 bases). Germline CDR1 and CDR2: SGHNT and YENEEA. There are 15 residues in the CDR3. V was clipped by 2 bases and J by 5 bases, with 13 bases between them. CDR3 protein: CASSLWTVRNNEQFF. The CDR3 nucleotides read TGTGCCAGCAGCTTATGGACAGTACGTAACAATGAGCAGTTCTTC.

The J gene is TRBJ2-3, the V gene TRBV6-5, with a tentative D call TRBD2 (6 bases). The germline CDR1 and CDR2 sequences are MNHEY and SVGAGI. The CDR3 has 16 residues. V was cut by 5 bases and J by 0 bases, with 15 bases left in between. The CDR3 is CASSATWRGSTDTQYF. In nucleotides, the CDR3 is TGTGCCAGCAGTGCCACGTGGCGGGGTAGCACAGATACGCAGTATTTT.

The chain links TRBV18 to TRBJ1-5; D uncertain. The CDR3 length is 14 residues. The V end lost 5 bases, the J end lost 6 bases, and 14 bases lay between the germline ends. CDR1 and CDR2 (germline): KGHSH, LQKENI. CDR3 DNA sequence: TGTGCCAGCTCAGGTCCGGGGAGCGTTCAGCCCCAGCATTTT. Residues: CASSGPGSVQPQHF.

The CDR3 DNA is TGTGCCAGCAGCCTTCGCGACAGGGGAACTGGGGATACGCAGTATTTT. Translating gives CASSLRDRGTGDTQYF. This chain uses TRBV6-5 with TRBJ2-3; 8 nucleotides match TRBD1. This CDR3 is 16 amino acids long. CDR1 and CDR2 (germline): MNHEY, SVGAGI. The V gene end was trimmed by 6 bases and the J gene end by 6 bases; junction bases not matched to a gene: 14.

This clonotype was detected only a few times. This rearrangement joins TRBV2 to TRBJ2-7; 8 bases align to TRBD1. J gave up 9 bases and V 6 bases, and 7 bases lay outside the gene matches. This CDR3 region has 12 residues. Germline V gene lookup returns CDR1 SNHLY and CDR2 FYNNEI. The CDR3 DNA reads as TGTGCCAGCAGAGACAGGGGTCCGCGGCAGTACGTC. Amino acids: CASRDRGPRQYV.

This rearrangement joins TRBV5-1 to TRBJ2-2; no firm D call. The length of the CDR3 is 13 residues. Germline CDR1 reads SGHRS; CDR2 reads YFSETQ. V gave up 1 base and J gave up 5 bases, with 6 bases separating them. DNA for the CDR3: TGCGCCAGCAGCTTGAGGGAAACCGGGGAGCTGTTTTTT. Its translation is CASSLRETGELFF.

The chain has TRBV2 and TRBJ2-7; D not resolved. The germline V gene encodes CDR1 SNHLY and CDR2 FYNNEI. Deletions cut 3 bases from V and 7 bases from J, with 13 bases between. CDR3 length: 13 amino acids. The CDR3 bases are TGTGCCAGCAGTGATCGAAATTTTGGGGAGCAGTACTTC. This encodes CASSDRNFGEQYF.

The rearrangement links TRBV4-3 to TRBJ2-5; D possibly corresponds to TRBD2 (6 bases). In germline, CDR1 is LGHNA, CDR2 YSLEER. This CDR3 region has 15 residues. The ends were cut back, 0 bases at V and 7 bases at J, with 15 bases in the middle. The CDR3, as DNA: TGCGCCAGCAGCCAAGATCGGCTAGCGATAAGGACCCAGTACTTC. This encodes CASSQDRLAIRTQYF.